Shown below are 2 T cell receptor beta chains from a single sample sequenced in a study of T cell clonality in common variable immunodeficiency. Repertoires were generated with immunoSEQ multiplex PCR, while TCRdb's copy carries only in-frame clones and drops some. The repertoire shows some 40,000 clones, none seen only once; the top ten take 0.68%. The sequenced sample consisted of peripheral blood mononuclear cells. The receptor source for this set is a person aged 18 to 75 in good health.

This clone was counted many times. The CDR3 goes on 3 residues after the read ends, and that part is filled in from the germline J gene. The rearrangement uses TRBV28 and TRBJ2-7; the match to TRBD1 covers 8 bases. Germline CDR1 and CDR2: MDHEN and SYDVKM. The CDR3 spans 14 residues. V dropped 3 bases and J dropped 3; count of bases not matched to a gene: 4. CDR3 region: CASSFETGVYEQYF. The sequenced CDR3 bases are TGTGCCAGCAGTTTCGAGACAGGGGTCTACGAG.

This clone was counted many times. The read terminates 3 residues ahead of where the CDR3 ends, so the germline J gene completes it. V and J are TRBV18 and TRBJ1-6; 7 nucleotides align to TRBD1. The germline V gene encodes CDR1 KGHSH and CDR2 LQKENI. This CDR3 comprises 15 residues. V trimming: 5 bases; J trimming: 9 bases; junction bases outside the gene matches: 10. CDR3 sequence: CASSGTGVLSSPLHF. The sequenced CDR3 bases are TGTGCCAGCTCAGGAACAGGGGTTTTGAGTTCACCC.